This is a list of T cell receptor beta chains from one sample in a study of blood T cell repertoires in COVID-19. TCRdb's copy holds only in-frame clones and misses some; the assay was immunoSEQ multiplex PCR. The sample has 55,000 to 70,000 clones, 70% to 90% seen once. The specimen sequenced was peripheral blood. Receptor source: a woman in her 70s with active COVID-19. CDR3s include the opening cysteine and the closing phenylalanine or tryptophan. The order of the fields is CDR3 protein, V gene.

CDR3 protein: CASSFDRGPITNYGYTF; V gene: TRBV5-6
CDR3 protein: CASSYRTGGRGEQFF; V gene: TRBV28
CDR3 protein: CASSGTDRGIYSPLHF; V gene: TRBV11-2
CDR3 protein: CATSRVHKLADFLNSYNEQFF; V gene: TRBV15
CDR3 protein: CASSSPGTGGDEQFF; V gene: TRBV3-1/TRBV3-2
CDR3 protein: CASSELGDRGTDTQYF; V gene: TRBV25-1
CDR3 protein: CASRAKSHEQYF; V gene: TRBV14
CDR3 protein: CATIHGQYEQYF; V gene: TRBV28
CDR3 protein: CASSPRGVYNEQFF; V gene: TRBV3-1/TRBV3-2
CDR3 protein: CASSVPGQGRNQPQHF; V gene: TRBV9
CDR3 protein: CASKTGNQPQHF; V gene: TRBV12-3/TRBV12-4
CDR3 protein: CASRREGRETQYF; V gene: TRBV27
CDR3 protein: CASSVEAGGVYEQYF; V gene: TRBV9
CDR3 protein: CASSEWGGTFF; V gene: TRBV6-1
CDR3 protein: CASMAGQLNQPQHF; V gene: TRBV6-5
CDR3 protein: CASETGYNSPLHF; V gene: TRBV28
CDR3 protein: CASSPGQKRHETQYF; V gene: TRBV5-1
CDR3 protein: CASSLAGGPSNEQFF; V gene: TRBV5-6
CDR3 protein: CATSGDLLGNEQFF; V gene: TRBV15
CDR3 protein: CATKQGEGTEAFF; V gene: TRBV24-1
CDR3 protein: CASSSGTGGDIKQFF; V gene: TRBV5-1
CDR3 protein: CASSLYPRTGQAFGFGSGANVLTF; V gene: TRBV27
CDR3 protein: CASSFATGGEWNTEAFF; V gene: TRBV28
CDR3 protein: CASSGWTGGSTEAFF; V gene: TRBV27
CDR3 protein: CASSLTAYNEQFF; V gene: TRBV7-3
CDR3 protein: CASSSGRRGTGELFF; V gene: TRBV7-9
CDR3 protein: CASSTPAFGEAGNTIYF; V gene: TRBV25-1
CDR3 protein: CASSILSGLAGRTDTQYF; V gene: TRBV28
CDR3 protein: CASSLDTRPGYTF; V gene: TRBV7-9
CDR3 protein: CASSLDEGHRFF; V gene: TRBV5-4
CDR3 protein: CASSPTTGFYEQYF; V gene: TRBV7-7
CDR3 protein: CASSREESTEAFF; V gene: TRBV7-3
CDR3 protein: CASSYSGRAGELFF; V gene: TRBV5-1
CDR3 protein: CASSSAVGGAADTEAFF; V gene: TRBV28
CDR3 protein: CASSKGVAGVLTDTQYF; V gene: TRBV21-1
CDR3 protein: CATSRGEGYNEQFF; V gene: TRBV19
CDR3 protein: CASSLGGGGLSGKLFF; V gene: TRBV7-3
CDR3 protein: CASSGGIAGGPEQYF; V gene: TRBV28
CDR3 protein: CSVEELGTGYSNYGYTF; V gene: TRBV29-1
CDR3 protein: CASSQKDALDTDTQYF; V gene: TRBV3-1/TRBV3-2
CDR3 protein: CASSLAGQGETQYF; V gene: TRBV28
CDR3 protein: CASSVGGASFNEQFF; V gene: TRBV9
CDR3 protein: CASSKTGNEQFF; V gene: TRBV19
CDR3 protein: CASSTPSSVSDTQYF; V gene: TRBV19
CDR3 protein: CASSQEGYRPGTHEQYF; V gene: TRBV4-1
CDR3 protein: CASSPETELYGYTF; V gene: TRBV5-6
CDR3 protein: CASSQAGNTIYF; V gene: TRBV3-1/TRBV3-2
CDR3 protein: CASSSKGQDNQPQHF; V gene: TRBV27
CDR3 protein: CASSFSFGQGSLGYTF; V gene: TRBV27
CDR3 protein: CASSFPGTRAGEAFF; V gene: TRBV6-4
CDR3 protein: CAWSFPGQRNQPQHF; V gene: TRBV30